A few counts support the clone carrying this TCR beta chain. Looked up from germline, CDR1 is SGHDT and CDR2 is YYEEEE. Trimming at V came to 2 bases and at J to 10 bases, leaving 17 bases not matched to a gene. The CDR3 sequence is 17 residues long. This specimen belongs to a study of immune characterization of retroperitoneal liposarcoma. TCRdb used MiXCR to reprocess the PCR reads, holding one entry per CDR3 protein. Of over 9,000 distinct CDR3 sequences in the sample, around a quarter were seen once. The chain uses TRBV5-6 and TRBJ2-1; 8 bases align to TRBD1. Sequencing was performed on tumor tissue. The TCR comes from a male donor with retroperitoneal liposarcoma. CDR3 bases: TGTGCCAGCAGCTTCTCCGGGACAGGTCTTAGCTCCTACGAGCAGTTCTTC. Residues: CASSFSGTGLSSYEQFF. Full variable domain (outside the CDR3, taken from reference TRBV5-6 and TRBJ2-1): DAGVTQSPTHLIKTRGQQVTLRCSPKSGHDTVSWYQQALGQGPQFIFQYYEEEERQRGNFPDRFSGHQFPNYSSELNVNALLLGDSALYLCASSFSGTGLSSYEQFFGPGTRLTVL.